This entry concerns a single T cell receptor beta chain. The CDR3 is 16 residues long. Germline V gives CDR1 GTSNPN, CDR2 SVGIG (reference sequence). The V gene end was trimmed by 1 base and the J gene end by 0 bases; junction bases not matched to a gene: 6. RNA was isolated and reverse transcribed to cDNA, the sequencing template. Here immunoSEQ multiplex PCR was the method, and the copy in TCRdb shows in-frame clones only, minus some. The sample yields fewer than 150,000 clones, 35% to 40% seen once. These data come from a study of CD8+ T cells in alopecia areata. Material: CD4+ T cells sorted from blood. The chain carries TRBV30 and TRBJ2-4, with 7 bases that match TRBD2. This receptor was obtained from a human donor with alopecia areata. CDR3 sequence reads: CAWSALAELAKNIQYF. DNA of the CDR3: TGTGCCTGGAGTGCCCTAGCGGAGCTAGCCAAAAACATTCAGTACTTC.